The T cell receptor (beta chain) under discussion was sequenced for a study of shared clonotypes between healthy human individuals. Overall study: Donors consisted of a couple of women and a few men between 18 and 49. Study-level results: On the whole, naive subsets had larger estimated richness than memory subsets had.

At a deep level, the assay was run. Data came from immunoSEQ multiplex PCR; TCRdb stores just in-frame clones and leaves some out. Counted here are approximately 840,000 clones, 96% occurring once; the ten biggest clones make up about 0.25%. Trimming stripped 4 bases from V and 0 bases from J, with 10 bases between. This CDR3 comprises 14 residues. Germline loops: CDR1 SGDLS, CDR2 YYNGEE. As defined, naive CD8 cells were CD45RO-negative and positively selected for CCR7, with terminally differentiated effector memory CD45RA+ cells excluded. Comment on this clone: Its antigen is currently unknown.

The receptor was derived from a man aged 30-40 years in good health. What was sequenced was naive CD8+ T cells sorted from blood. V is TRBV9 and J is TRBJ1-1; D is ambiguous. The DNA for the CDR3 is TGTGCCAGCAGCCTGGGCGCCCTGAACACTGAAGCTTTCTTT. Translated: CASSLGALNTEAFF.